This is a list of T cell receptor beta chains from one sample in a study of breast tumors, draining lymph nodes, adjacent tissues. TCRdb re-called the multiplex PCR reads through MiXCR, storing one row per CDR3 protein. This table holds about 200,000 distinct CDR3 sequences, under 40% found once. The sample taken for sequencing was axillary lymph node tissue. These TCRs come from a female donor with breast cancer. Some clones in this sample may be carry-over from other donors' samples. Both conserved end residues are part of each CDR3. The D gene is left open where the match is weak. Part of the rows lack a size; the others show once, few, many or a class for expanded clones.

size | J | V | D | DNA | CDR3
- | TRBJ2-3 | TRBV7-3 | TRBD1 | TGTGCCAGCAGCTTGGGACAGGTCACAGATACGCAGTATTTT | CASSLGQVTDTQYF
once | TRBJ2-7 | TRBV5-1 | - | TGCGCCAGCAGCTTGGGGCGGGGGCGATACTCCTACGAGCAGTACTTC | CASSLGRGRYSYEQYF
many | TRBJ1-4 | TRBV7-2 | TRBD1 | TGTGCCAGCAGCTTAGGACAGGGGACGACAACTAATGAAAAACTGTTTTTT | CASSLGQGTTTNEKLFF
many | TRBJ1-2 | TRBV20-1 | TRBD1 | TGCAGTGCTTGGACAGGGGATCATGGCTACACCTTC | CSAWTGDHGYTF
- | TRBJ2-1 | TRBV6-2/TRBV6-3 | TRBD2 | TGTGCCAGCAGCTCGGGACTAGCGGGATACTACAATGAGCAGTTCTTC | CASSSGLAGYYNEQFF
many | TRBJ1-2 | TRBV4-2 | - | TGTGCCAGCAGCCAAGAGGGCAGGGATACTAACTATGGCTACACCTTC | CASSQEGRDTNYGYTF
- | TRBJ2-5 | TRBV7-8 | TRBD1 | TGTGCCAGCAGCTTAGTCCCGGGACAGGGGGCGTTGAAAGGGGAGACCCAGTACTTC | CASSLVPGQGALKGETQYF
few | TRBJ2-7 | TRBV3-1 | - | TGTGCCAGCGGTCGGGAGCAGTACTTC | CASGREQYF
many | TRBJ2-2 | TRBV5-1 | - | TGCGCCAGCAGCTACGACATGGCAGGCACCGGGGAGCTGTTTTTT | CASSYDMAGTGELFF
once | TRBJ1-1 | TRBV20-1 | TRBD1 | TGCAGTGCTAGAGGGACAGGGGACACTGAAGCTTTCTTT | CSARGTGDTEAFF
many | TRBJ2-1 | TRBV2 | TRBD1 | TGTGCCAGCAGACGGGACAGGGGGGAGCAGTTCTTC | CASRRDRGEQFF
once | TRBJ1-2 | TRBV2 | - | TGTGCCAGCAGTGCGGACGTATCCTATGGCTACACCTTC | CASSADVSYGYTF